The next 32 T cell receptor beta chains were all read from a single sample in a study of blood T cells in healthy people across ages. A sample-barcoded 5' primer and a J-beta primer mix were used in a second PCR of roughly 7 to 11 cycles. From the 5' RACE reads, TCRdb called clonotypes with MiXCR, one entry per CDR3 protein. The sample yields under 950,000 distinct CDR3 sequences, about 24% seen once. Sequencing input: blood. These receptors came from a man between 65 and 85 years old in good health.

The V gene is TRBV7-9, the J gene TRBJ2-1, with 8 bases that match TRBD2. Trimming at V came to 6 bases and at J to 4 bases, leaving 11 bases not matched to a gene. CDR1 SEHNR and CDR2 FQNEAQ come from the germline V gene (reference sequence). The CDR3 totals 16 residues. CDR3 sequence reads: CASSLAGGFRYNEQFF. DNA of the CDR3: TGTGCCAGCAGTCTGGCGGGGGGTTTTCGTTACAATGAGCAGTTCTTC.

This clonotype was recorded many times. The rearrangement links TRBV7-9 to TRBJ2-3; tentatively, D is TRBD2 (5 bases). From germline, CDR1 is SEHNR and CDR2 FQNEAQ (reference sequence). V lost 6 bases to trimming and J lost 2 bases, with 18 bases between them. The CDR3 runs to 16 residues. CDR3 sequence reads: CASRLKWTLNTDTQYF. CDR3 nucleotides: TGTGCCAGCAGACTCAAGTGGACTTTAAACACAGATACGCAGTATTTT.

The chain joins TRBV4-3 to TRBJ1-6; D call uncertain. This CDR3 contains 15 residues. The V and J ends lost 3 bases and 9 bases respectively, with 15 bases between them. CDR1 is LGHNA, CDR2 YSLEER, per germline. CDR3 region: CASSQDATEGSPLHF. CDR3 nucleotides: TGCGCCAGCAGCCAGGACGCCACGGAGGGTTCACCCCTCCACTTT.

This clonotype has ten or more counts. This chain links TRBV20-1 with TRBJ2-6; a weak D match, TRBD1 (5 bases). The CDR3 sequence is 13 residues long. CDR1 and CDR2 (germline): DFQATT, SNEGSKA (reference sequence). V was trimmed by 6 bases and J by 1 base, leaving 7 bases between them. CDR3 DNA sequence: TGCAGTGCAGGGGCTTCTGGGGCCAACGTCCTGACTTTC. Translation gives CSAGASGANVLTF.

This chain uses TRBV5-1 with TRBJ1-4, with 7 bases lining up with TRBD1. Germline CDR1 and CDR2: SGHRS and YFSETQ. V gave up 4 bases and J gave up 8 bases; unmatched junction bases: 8. CDR3 size: 14 residues. The CDR3 DNA reads as TGCGCCAGCAGCCCTTCAACACAGGGGGAAAAACTGTTTTTT. Translated, it gives CASSPSTQGEKLFF.

The chain recombines TRBV3-1 with TRBJ2-3; D is uncertain. V was shortened by 5 bases and J by 4 bases, with 13 bases between the two germline ends. CDR1 and CDR2 (germline): LGHDT, YNNKEL (reference sequence). The CDR3 runs to 14 residues. The CDR3 bases are TGTGCCAGCAGCATTCGACGTGGCGCAGATACGCAGTATTTT. It translates to CASSIRRGADTQYF.

This chain uses TRBV11-3 with TRBJ2-1; TRBD2 matches 8 bases. Germline CDR1 SGHNT, CDR2 YENEEA. The CDR3 length is 14 residues. The trim removed 4 bases at V and 2 bases at J, leaving 1 base unmatched. CDR3 bases: TGTGCCAGCAGCTGGACTAGCCCCTACAATGAGCAGTTCTTC. Translating it yields CASSWTSPYNEQFF.

This clonotype was detected a few times. Germline is not matched at one junction end, which may reflect a read error. The chain links TRBV11-1 to TRBJ2-5; the D gene could be TRBD1 or TRBD2 (6 bases each). Looked up from germline, CDR1 is SGHAT and CDR2 is FQDESV (reference sequence). This CDR3 comprises 15 residues. CDR3 DNA: TGTGCCAGCAGCTTAGAAGAGGGGGGTTTCGAGACCCGGTACTTC. Protein sequence: CASSLEEGGFETRYF.

In regard to this clonotype: At one end the junction does not follow the germline gene, possibly because of a read error. The chain employs TRBV4-1 and TRBJ2-1; D perhaps matches TRBD2 (5 bases). The CDR3 spans 16 residues. Germline CDR1 MGHRA, CDR2 YSYEKL. This CDR3 is CASSPLGAVSTYEQFF. The CDR3 DNA reads as TGCGCCAGCAGCCCCCTGGGAGCGGTCTCTACATATGAACAGTTCTTC.

This clonotype has just a few counts. The chain couples TRBV5-1 to TRBJ2-5; 7 bases agree with TRBD2. This CDR3 has 14 amino acids. V trimming: 2 bases; J trimming: 4 bases; junction bases outside the gene matches: 5. Germline loops: CDR1 SGHRS, CDR2 YFSETQ. The DNA of the CDR3 is TGCGCCAGCAGCTTAGGACTAGATCTAGAGACCCAGTACTTC. It codes for CASSLGLDLETQYF.

The gene calls are TRBV27 and TRBJ1-2; 8 nucleotides line up with TRBD1. Germline CDR1 is MNHEY and CDR2 is SMNVEV (reference sequence). The CDR3 length is 15 residues. J gave up 7 bases and V 5 bases, and 12 bases lay outside the gene matches. CDR3 loop: CASSPADRAAFGYTF. The CDR3 DNA follows: TGTGCCAGCAGTCCGGCGGACAGGGCCGCTTTTGGCTACACCTTC.

The chain combines TRBV2 with TRBJ2-5, with TRBD2 identical over 8 bases. The CDR3 consists of 15 residues. Germline CDR1 SNHLY, CDR2 FYNNEI. The junction had 7 bases not matched to a gene; V was cut back by 2 bases and J by 5 bases. DNA of the CDR3: TGTGCCAGCAGTGAATCGGAGCGGGAGTGGGAGACCCAGTACTTC. Its protein is CASSESEREWETQYF.

The CDR3 DNA reads TGTGCCAGCATTCCGTTTACCCAAGGAACCTACGAGCAGTACGTC. Translation: CASIPFTQGTYEQYV. The chain uses TRBV6-5 and TRBJ2-5; D is undetermined. Near its end, the DNA agrees better with TRBJ2-7, so the J call may be wrong. The germline V gene has CDR1 MNHEY and CDR2 SVGAGI. The CDR3 is 15 residues long.

In this sample, this clonotype turned up a few times. CDR3 region: CAISESGSGGASPYEQYF. The CDR3 nucleotides are TGTGCCATCAGTGAGTCGGGAAGCGGGGGGGCATCGCCTTACGAGCAGTACTTC. V and J are TRBV10-3 and TRBJ2-7; 10 bases match TRBD2. V shed 0 bases and J 4 bases; nucleotides not matched to a gene: 12. The CDR3 contains 18 residues. The germline CDR1 and CDR2 sequences are ENHRY and SYGVKD.

The genes are TRBV3-1 and TRBJ2-2, with 9 bases lining up with TRBD1. Looked up from germline, CDR1 is LGHDT and CDR2 is YNNKEL (reference sequence). The CDR3 totals 17 residues. J was trimmed by 6 bases and V by 1 base; bases with no gene match: 9. The CDR3 bases are TGTGCCAGCAGCCAAGGATACCGGGACAGGGTATCCGGGGAGCTGTTTTTT. This codes for CASSQGYRDRVSGELFF.

This clonotype was seen more than once but under ten times. The chain employs TRBV5-1 and TRBJ2-6; D gene unclear. Trimming stripped 4 bases from V and 0 bases from J, with 20 bases between. The CDR3 is made up of 19 amino acids. The germline CDR1 and CDR2 sequences are SGHRS and YFSETQ. The CDR3 is CASSPELGYFSSGANVLTF. The CDR3 DNA reads as TGCGCCAGCAGCCCGGAACTTGGATACTTCAGCTCTGGGGCCAACGTCCTGACTTTC.

In its sample, this clonotype was seen a few times. CDR3 residues: CSVERDRGPGYTF. For the CDR3, the DNA is TGCAGCGTTGAAAGGGACAGGGGGCCTGGCTACACCTTC. The V gene is TRBV29-1, the J gene TRBJ1-2, with TRBD1 matching over 12 bases. Germline assignment: CDR1 SQVTM and CDR2 ANQGSEA. CDR3 length equals 13 residues. The J segment lost 7 bases and the V segment lost 2 bases, leaving 2 bases of the junction unmatched. Based on the CDR3 plus reference TRBV29-1 and TRBJ1-2, the full variable domain is SAVISQKPSRDICQRGTSLTIQCQVDSQVTMMFWYRQQPGQSLTLIATANQGSEATYESGFVIDKFPISRPNLTFSTLTVSNMSPEDSSIYLCSVERDRGPGYTFGSGTRLTVV.

A few counts support this clonotype. The genes are TRBV7-2 and TRBJ1-2; D is possibly TRBD1 (6 bases). Trimming shortened V by 4 bases and J by 1 base, and 13 bases separated the two germline ends. The CDR3 covers 15 residues. Per the germline V gene, CDR1 is SGHTA and CDR2 is FQGNSA. The CDR3 reads CASSSDRNYNYGYTF. The CDR3 DNA is TGTGCCAGCAGCTCAGACAGGAACTATAACTATGGCTACACCTTC.

V usage is TRBV20-1 and J usage is TRBJ2-7; 14 nucleotides agree with TRBD2. The CDR3 sequence is 14 residues long. From germline, CDR1 is DFQATT and CDR2 SNEGSKA (reference sequence). V shed 5 bases and J 4 bases; nucleotides not matched to a gene: 4. CDR3 loop: CSAWTSGGTYEQYF. The CDR3 coding sequence is TGCAGTGCTTGGACTAGCGGGGGGACGTACGAGCAGTACTTC.

This clonotype came up many times. This rearrangement joins TRBV4-1 to TRBJ2-5; weak D call: TRBD1 (5 bases). This CDR3 is built from 16 residues. Germline CDR1 is MGHRA and CDR2 is YSYEKL. V gave up 7 bases and J gave up 1 base, with 19 bases separating them. The CDR3, as DNA: TGCGCCAGCAAAAGGGAAAGGGGCCCGGCCCAAGAGACCCAGTACTTC. Translating it yields CASKRERGPAQETQYF.

The chain links TRBV7-8 to TRBJ2-7; D is possibly TRBD2 (6 bases). The J call is in doubt because the DNA end fits TRBJ2-5 better. The CDR3 covers 14 residues. The germline CDR1 and CDR2 sequences are SGHVS and FQNEAQ. Written as DNA, the CDR3 is TGTGCCAGCAGCATGAACTGGAGGGTTGAGACCCAGTACTTC. It yields the protein CASSMNWRVETQYF.

The table lists this clonotype with a few counts. J is TRBJ2-7 and V is TRBV12-3 or TRBV12-4; TRBD1 matches 10 bases. The CDR3 is 15 residues long. Trimming removed 5 bases from V and 2 bases from J; junction bases left unmatched: 6. CDR3: CASSHPGTGAYEQYF. The CDR3 bases are TGTGCCAGCAGTCACCCCGGGACAGGGGCCTACGAGCAGTACTTC.

The table lists this clonotype with a few counts. The V call is TRBV10-3, the J call TRBJ1-2; TRBD1 aligns across 9 bases. J lost 3 bases, V lost 6 bases, and 5 bases had no gene match. The length of the CDR3 is 14 residues. Germline-derived CDR1 and CDR2 are ENHRY and SYGVKD. CDR3 protein: CAIRPQGADYGYTF. Written as DNA, the CDR3 is TGTGCCATCAGACCACAGGGGGCGGACTATGGCTACACCTTC.

The V and J genes are TRBV12-3 or TRBV12-4 and TRBJ1-5; 7 bases agree with TRBD1. V lost 8 bases and J lost 8; bases outside the gene matches: 15. The CDR3 totals 15 residues. This CDR3 reads CASALRDSPVEPQHF. DNA of the CDR3: TGTGCCAGCGCTCTGCGGGACAGTCCAGTGGAGCCCCAGCATTTT.

This chain connects TRBV12-3 or TRBV12-4 to TRBJ1-2, with TRBD1 matching over 9 bases. The CDR3 runs 14 residues. V dropped 5 bases and J dropped 4; count of bases not matched to a gene: 5. The CDR3 coding sequence is TGTGCCAGCAGTCCGACAGGGGGAAGCTATGGCTACACCTTC. It yields the protein CASSPTGGSYGYTF.

This clonotype came up a few times. This chain links TRBV7-9 with TRBJ2-1; D assignment may be TRBD1 or TRBD2 (5 bases each). CDR3 size: 15 residues. Germline V CDR1 and CDR2: SEHNR, FQNEAQ (reference sequence). Trimming removed 4 bases from V and 7 bases from J, with 17 bases in between. CDR3 DNA sequence: TGTGCCAGCAGCTCTGATGGGGACCCGACTAATGAGCAGTTCTTC. Translation: CASSSDGDPTNEQFF.

The chain has TRBV29-1 and TRBJ2-2; TRBD2 is a possible D gene (5 bases). This CDR3 has 14 amino acids. Trimming left V 2 bases short and J 7 bases short, with 14 bases between. The germline gives CDR1 SQVTM, CDR2 ANQGSEA. The CDR3 DNA reads as TGCAGCGTTGAAAGTGGGAGAATTGGCGGGGAGCTGTTTTTT. Translating gives CSVESGRIGGELFF.

In this sample, this clonotype turned up a few times. The CDR3 here is CASSSLFVGSGANVLTF. The CDR3 coding sequence is TGTGCCAGCAGCTCCCTTTTTGTTGGCTCTGGGGCCAACGTCCTGACTTTC. The V and J genes are TRBV7-8 and TRBJ2-6; D remains unclear. V was trimmed by 4 bases and J by 0 bases, leaving 13 bases between them. This CDR3 is built from 17 residues. The germline gives CDR1 SGHVS, CDR2 FQNEAQ.

A few counts support this clonotype. The chain recombines TRBV18 with TRBJ1-4; no clear D gene. The length of the CDR3 is 13 residues. The germline V and J ends were trimmed by 5 bases and 5 bases, with 9 bases remaining between them. The V gene's germline CDR1 is KGHSH and CDR2 LQKENI. Written as DNA, the CDR3 is TGTGCCAGCTCAAACGGCCTGAATGAAAAACTGTTTTTT. It codes for CASSNGLNEKLFF.

The chain uses TRBV12-3 or TRBV12-4 and TRBJ1-6; a possible D gene is TRBD1 (5 bases). V lost 7 bases and J 9 bases, leaving 16 bases between the germline ends. The CDR3 is made up of 14 amino acids. The CDR3 sequence: CASTTGTGTSPLHF. The CDR3 region has the DNA TGTGCCAGCACCACAGGCACAGGCACTTCACCCCTCCACTTT.

At least ten counts were recorded for this clonotype. This chain links TRBV6-2 or TRBV6-3 with TRBJ2-1; D is uncertain. Trimming shortened V by 1 base and J by 5 bases, and 15 bases separated the two germline ends. The germline gives CDR1 MNHEY, CDR2 SVGEGT. CDR3 length: 16 residues. The CDR3 DNA reads TGTGCCAGCAGTTACTACGGAGACCCCCTACACAATGAGCAGTTCTTC. Amino acids: CASSYYGDPLHNEQFF.

The sample holds a few counts of this clonotype. The chain has TRBV7-6 and TRBJ1-2; 7 nucleotides agree with TRBD1. CDR3 size: 13 residues. Per the germline V gene, CDR1 is SGHVS and CDR2 is FNYEAQ. V was pared by 4 bases and J by 8 bases, with 7 bases of the junction left unmatched. CDR3 in amino acids: CASSSGGRDGYTF. The CDR3 nucleotides are TGTGCCAGCAGCTCAGGGGGGCGGGACGGCTACACCTTC.